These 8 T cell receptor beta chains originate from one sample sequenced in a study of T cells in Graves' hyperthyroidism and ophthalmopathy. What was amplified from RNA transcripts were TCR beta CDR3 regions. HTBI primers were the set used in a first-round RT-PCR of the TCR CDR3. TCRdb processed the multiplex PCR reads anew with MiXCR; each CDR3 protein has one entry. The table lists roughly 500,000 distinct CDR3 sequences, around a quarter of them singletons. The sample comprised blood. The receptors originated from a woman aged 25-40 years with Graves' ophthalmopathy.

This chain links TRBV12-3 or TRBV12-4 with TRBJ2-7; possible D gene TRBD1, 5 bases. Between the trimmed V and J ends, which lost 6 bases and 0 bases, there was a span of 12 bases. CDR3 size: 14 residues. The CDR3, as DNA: TGTGCCAGCAGCCCCTGGGGCAGCTCCTACGAGCAGTACTTC. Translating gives CASSPWGSSYEQYF.

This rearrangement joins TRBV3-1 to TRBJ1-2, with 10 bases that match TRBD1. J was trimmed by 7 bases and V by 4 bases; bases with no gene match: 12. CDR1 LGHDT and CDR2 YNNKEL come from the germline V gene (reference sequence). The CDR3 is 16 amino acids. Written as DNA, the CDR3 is TGTGCCAGCAGCCCTTGGACAGGGGGGAGATCCGTTGGCTACACCTTC. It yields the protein CASSPWTGGRSVGYTF.

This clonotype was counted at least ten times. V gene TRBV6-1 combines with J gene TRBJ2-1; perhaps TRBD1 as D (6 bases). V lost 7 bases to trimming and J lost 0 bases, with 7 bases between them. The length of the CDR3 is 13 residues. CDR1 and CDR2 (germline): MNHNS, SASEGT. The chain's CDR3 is CASKGGSYNEQFF. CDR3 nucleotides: TGTGCCAGCAAAGGGGGCTCCTACAATGAGCAGTTCTTC.

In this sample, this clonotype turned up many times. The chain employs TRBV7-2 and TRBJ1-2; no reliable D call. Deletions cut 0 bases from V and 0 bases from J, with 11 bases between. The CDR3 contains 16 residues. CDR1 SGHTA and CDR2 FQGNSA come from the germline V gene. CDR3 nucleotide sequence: TGTGCCAGCAGCTTAGCCCGGGTAAACTCTAACTATGGCTACACCTTC. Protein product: CASSLARVNSNYGYTF.

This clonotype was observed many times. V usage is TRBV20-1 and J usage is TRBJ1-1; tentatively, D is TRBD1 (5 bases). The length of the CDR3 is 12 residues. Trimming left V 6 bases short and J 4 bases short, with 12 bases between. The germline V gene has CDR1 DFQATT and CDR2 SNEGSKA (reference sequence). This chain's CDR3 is CSASQTVTEAFF. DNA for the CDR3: TGCAGTGCCTCCCAGACAGTCACTGAAGCTTTCTTT.

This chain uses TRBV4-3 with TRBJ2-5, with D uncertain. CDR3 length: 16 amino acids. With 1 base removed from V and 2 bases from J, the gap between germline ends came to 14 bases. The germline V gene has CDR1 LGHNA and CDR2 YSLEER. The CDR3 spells CASSQVIQLGQETQYF. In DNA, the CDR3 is TGCGCCAGCAGCCAAGTCATTCAGCTAGGTCAAGAGACCCAGTACTTC.

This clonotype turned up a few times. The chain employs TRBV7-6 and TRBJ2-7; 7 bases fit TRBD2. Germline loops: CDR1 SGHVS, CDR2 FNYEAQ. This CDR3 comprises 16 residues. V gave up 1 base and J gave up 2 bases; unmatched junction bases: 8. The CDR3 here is CASSLGGGLFAYEQYF. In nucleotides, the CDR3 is TGTGCCAGCAGCTTAGGGGGGGGACTGTTCGCCTACGAGCAGTACTTC.

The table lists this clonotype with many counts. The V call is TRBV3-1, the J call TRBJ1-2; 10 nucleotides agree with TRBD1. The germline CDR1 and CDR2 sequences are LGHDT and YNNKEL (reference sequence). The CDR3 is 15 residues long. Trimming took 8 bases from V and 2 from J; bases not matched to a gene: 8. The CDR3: CASGETGGINYGYTF. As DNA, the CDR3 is TGTGCCAGCGGGGAGACAGGGGGCATCAACTATGGCTACACCTTC.